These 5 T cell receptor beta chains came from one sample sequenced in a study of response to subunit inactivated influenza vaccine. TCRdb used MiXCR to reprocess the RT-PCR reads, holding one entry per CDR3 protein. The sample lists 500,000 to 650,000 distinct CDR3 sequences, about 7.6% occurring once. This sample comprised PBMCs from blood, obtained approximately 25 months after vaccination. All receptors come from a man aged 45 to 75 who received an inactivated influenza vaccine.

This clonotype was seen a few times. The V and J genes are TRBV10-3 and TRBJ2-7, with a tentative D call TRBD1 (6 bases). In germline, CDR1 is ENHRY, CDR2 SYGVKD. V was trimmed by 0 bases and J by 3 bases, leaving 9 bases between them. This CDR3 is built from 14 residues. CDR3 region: CAISESNRDYEQYF. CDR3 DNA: TGTGCCATCAGTGAGTCCAACAGGGACTACGAGCAGTACTTC.

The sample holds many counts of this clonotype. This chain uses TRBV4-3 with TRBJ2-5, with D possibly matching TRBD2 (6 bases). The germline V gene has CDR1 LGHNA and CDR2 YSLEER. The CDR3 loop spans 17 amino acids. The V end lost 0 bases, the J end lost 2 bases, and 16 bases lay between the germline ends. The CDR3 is CASSQEDRVRGQETQYF. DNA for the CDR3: TGCGCCAGCAGCCAAGAGGATCGGGTTCGGGGGCAAGAGACCCAGTACTTC.

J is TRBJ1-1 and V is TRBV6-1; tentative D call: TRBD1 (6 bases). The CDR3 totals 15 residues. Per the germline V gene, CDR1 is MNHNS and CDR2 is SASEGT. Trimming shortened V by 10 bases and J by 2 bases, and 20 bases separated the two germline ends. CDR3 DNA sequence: TGTGCCACCAGACCGGCAGGGGTTATCAACACTGAAGCTTTCTTT. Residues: CATRPAGVINTEAFF.

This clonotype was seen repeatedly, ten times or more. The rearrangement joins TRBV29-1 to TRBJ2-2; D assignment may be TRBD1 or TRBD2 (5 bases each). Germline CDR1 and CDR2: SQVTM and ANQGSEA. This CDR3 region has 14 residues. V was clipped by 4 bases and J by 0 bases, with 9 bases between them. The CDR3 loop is CSVAGGPNTGELFF. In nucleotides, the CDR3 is TGCAGCGTTGCTGGGGGTCCGAACACCGGGGAGCTGTTTTTT.

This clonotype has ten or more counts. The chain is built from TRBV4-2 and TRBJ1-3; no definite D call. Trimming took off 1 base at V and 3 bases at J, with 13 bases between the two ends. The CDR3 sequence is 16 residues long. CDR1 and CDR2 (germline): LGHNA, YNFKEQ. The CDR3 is CASSQVSPSGGNTIYF. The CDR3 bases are TGTGCCAGCAGCCAAGTGTCTCCTTCGGGTGGAAACACCATATATTTT.